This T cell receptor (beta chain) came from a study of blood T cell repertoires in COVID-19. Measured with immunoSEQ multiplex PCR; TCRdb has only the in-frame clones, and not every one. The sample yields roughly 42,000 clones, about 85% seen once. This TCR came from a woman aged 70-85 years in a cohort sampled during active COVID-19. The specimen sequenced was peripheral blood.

CDR3 in amino acids: CSASRHGREETQYF. CDR3 nucleotide sequence: TGCAGTGCTAGTCGACACGGGAGGGAAGAGACCCAGTACTTC. This chain uses TRBV20-1 with TRBJ2-5, with 8 bases fitting TRBD2. V shed 3 bases, J shed 3 bases, and the junction held 6 bases outside the gene matches. The CDR3 consists of 14 residues. Germline CDR1 is DFQATT and CDR2 is SNEGSKA (reference sequence).